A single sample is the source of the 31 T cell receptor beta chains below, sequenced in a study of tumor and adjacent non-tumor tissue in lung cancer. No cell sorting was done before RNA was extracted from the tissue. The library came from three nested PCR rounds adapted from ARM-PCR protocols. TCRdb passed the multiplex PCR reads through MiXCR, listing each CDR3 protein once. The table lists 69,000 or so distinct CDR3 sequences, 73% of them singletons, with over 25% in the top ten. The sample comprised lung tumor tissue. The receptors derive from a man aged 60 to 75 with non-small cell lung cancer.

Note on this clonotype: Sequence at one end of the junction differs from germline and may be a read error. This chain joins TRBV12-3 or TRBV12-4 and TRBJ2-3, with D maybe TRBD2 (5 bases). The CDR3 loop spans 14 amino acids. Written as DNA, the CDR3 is TGTGTCAGCAGTTTAAGCGGAGACACAGATATGCAGTATTTT. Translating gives CVSSLSGDTDMQYF.

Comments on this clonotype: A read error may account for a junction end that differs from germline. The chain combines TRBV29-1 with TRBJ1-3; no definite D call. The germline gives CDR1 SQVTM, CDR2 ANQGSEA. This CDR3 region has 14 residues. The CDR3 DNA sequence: TGCAGCGTTAACGTTGTAGCCTCTGGATACACAATATATTTT. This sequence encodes CSVNVVASGYTIYF.

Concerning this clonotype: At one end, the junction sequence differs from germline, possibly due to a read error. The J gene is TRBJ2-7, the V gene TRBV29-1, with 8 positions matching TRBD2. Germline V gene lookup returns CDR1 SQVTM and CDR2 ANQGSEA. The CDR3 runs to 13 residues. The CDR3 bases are TGCAGCGTCGCAATAAGCGGGGGTCTCGAGCAGTATTTC. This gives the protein CSVAISGGLEQYF.

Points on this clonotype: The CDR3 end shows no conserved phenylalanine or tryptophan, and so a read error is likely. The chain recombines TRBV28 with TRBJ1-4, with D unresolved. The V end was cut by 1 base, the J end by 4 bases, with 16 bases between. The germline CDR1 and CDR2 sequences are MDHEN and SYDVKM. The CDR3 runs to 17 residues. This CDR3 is CASSLLAPTGLNEKLFI. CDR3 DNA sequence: TGTGCCAGCAGTTTATTGGCCCCGACGGGCCTTAATGAAAAACTGTTTATT.

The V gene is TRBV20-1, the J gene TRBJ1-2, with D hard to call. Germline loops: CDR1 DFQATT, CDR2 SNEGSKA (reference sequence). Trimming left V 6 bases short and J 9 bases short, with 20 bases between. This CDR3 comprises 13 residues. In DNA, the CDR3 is TGCAGTGCACGTACGGGAACCCTTTATAGCTACACCTTC. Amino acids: CSARTGTLYSYTF.

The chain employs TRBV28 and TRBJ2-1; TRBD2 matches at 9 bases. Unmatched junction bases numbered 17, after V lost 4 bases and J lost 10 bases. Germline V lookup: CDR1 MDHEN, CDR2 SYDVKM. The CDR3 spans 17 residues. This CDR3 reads CASSSNPACGRAGEQFF. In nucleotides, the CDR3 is TGTGCCAGCAGTTCTAACCCAGCGTGCGGGAGGGCCGGGGAGCAGTTCTTC. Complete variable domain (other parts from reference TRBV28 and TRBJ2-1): DVKVTQSSRYLVKRTGEKVFLECVQDMDHENMFWYRQDPGLGLRLIYFSYDVKMKEKGDIPEGYSVSREKKERFSLILESASTNQTSMYLCASSSNPACGRAGEQFFGPGTRLTVL.

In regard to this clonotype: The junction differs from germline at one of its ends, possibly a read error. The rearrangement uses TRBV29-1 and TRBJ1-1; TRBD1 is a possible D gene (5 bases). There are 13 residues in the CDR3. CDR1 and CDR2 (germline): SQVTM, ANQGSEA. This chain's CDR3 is CSASAEGNAEAFF. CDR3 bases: TGCAGCGCCTCGGCAGAGGGGAACGCTGAGGCTTTCTTT. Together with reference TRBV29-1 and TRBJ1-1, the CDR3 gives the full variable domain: SAVISQKPSRDICQRGTSLTIQCQVDSQVTMMFWYRQQPGQSLTLIATANQGSEATYESGFVIDKFPISRPNLTFSTLTVSNMSPEDSSIYLCSASAEGNAEAFFGQGTRLTVV.

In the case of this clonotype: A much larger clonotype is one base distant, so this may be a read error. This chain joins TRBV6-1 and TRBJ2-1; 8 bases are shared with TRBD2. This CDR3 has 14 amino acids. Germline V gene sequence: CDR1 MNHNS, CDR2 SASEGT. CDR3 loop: CASSASGPNNEHFF. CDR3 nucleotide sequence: TGTGCCAGCAGTGCTAGCGGGCCTAACAATGAGCACTTCTTC.

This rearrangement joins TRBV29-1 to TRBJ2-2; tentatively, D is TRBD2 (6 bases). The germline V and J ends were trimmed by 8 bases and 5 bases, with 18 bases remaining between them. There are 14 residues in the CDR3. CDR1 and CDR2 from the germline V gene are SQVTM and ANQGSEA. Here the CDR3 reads CSCRRESLTGELFF. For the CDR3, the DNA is TGCAGCTGTCGTCGGGAGAGTTTGACCGGGGAGCTGTTTTTT.

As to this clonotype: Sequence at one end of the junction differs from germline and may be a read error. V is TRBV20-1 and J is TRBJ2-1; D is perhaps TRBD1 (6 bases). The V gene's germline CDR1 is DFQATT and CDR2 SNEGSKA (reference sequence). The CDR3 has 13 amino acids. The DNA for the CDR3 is TGCAGTCCTAGAGTGATAGGCGGACAGGAGCAGTTCTTC. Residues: CSPRVIGGQEQFF.

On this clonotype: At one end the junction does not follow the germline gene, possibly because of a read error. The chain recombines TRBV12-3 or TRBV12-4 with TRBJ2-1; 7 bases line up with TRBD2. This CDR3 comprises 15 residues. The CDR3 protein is CASNFPQRDQNEQFF. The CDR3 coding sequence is TGTGCCAGCAATTTCCCTCAGCGGGACCAGAATGAGCAATTCTTC.

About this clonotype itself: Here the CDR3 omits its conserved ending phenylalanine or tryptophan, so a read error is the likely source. The CDR3 region has the DNA TGTGCCAGCATTGAGGGGGGATACGAGCAGTACATC. Amino acid sequence: CASIEGGYEQYI. This chain links TRBV6-6 with TRBJ2-7, with D perhaps TRBD1 or TRBD2 (6 bases each). Trimming removed 7 bases at V and 4 bases at J, with 11 bases between. The germline gives CDR1 MNHNY, CDR2 SVGAGI (reference sequence). The CDR3 sequence is 12 residues long.

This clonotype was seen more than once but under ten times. The CDR3 reads CAWRLGGSTEAFF. In nucleotides, the CDR3 is TGTGCCTGGAGGTTAGGAGGATCCACTGAAGCTTTCTTT. The chain has TRBV30 and TRBJ1-1; D gene unclear. CDR1 is GTSNPN and CDR2 is SVGIG in the germline V gene (reference sequence). V lost 3 bases, J lost 4 bases, and 12 bases lay in between. CDR3 length: 13 amino acids. Full variable domain (remainder filled in from reference TRBV30 and TRBJ1-1): SQTIHQWPATLVQPVGSPLSLECTVEGTSNPNLYWYRQAAGRGLQLLFYSVGIGQISSEVPQNLSASRPQDRQFILSSKKLLLSDSGFYLCAWRLGGSTEAFFGQGTRLTVV.

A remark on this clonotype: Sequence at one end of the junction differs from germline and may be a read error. The CDR3 here is CNGAGTLNNEEFF. DNA for the CDR3: TGCAATGGGGCGGGAACACTAAACAATGAGGAGTTCTTC. The chain joins TRBV20-1 to TRBJ2-1; D is possibly TRBD2 (6 bases). The CDR3 consists of 13 residues. Per germline, CDR1 DFQATT and CDR2 SNEGSKA (reference sequence).

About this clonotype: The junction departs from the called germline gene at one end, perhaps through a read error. The CDR3 region has the DNA TGTGCCAGTAGTCCCCCGATGTTCAATAGCAATCAGCCCCATCATTTT. Translating gives CASSPPMFNSNQPHHF. This chain links TRBV6-1 with TRBJ1-5; D uncertain. CDR3 length equals 16 residues. The germline V gene has CDR1 MNHNS and CDR2 SASEGT.

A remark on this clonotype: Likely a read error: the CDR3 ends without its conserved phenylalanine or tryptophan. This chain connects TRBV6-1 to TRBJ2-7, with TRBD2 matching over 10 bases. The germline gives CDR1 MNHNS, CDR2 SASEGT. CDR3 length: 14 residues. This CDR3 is CPSTDGLADYEQYI. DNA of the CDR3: TGTCCCAGCACTGATGGACTAGCGGACTACGAGCAGTACATC.

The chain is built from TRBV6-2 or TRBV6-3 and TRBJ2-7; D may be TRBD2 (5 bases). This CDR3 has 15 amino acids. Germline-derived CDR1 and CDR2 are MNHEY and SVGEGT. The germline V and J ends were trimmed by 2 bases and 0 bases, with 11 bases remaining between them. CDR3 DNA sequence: TGTGCCAGCAGTTACCATGTCACTAGCTCCTACGAGCAGTACTTC. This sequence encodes CASSYHVTSSYEQYF.

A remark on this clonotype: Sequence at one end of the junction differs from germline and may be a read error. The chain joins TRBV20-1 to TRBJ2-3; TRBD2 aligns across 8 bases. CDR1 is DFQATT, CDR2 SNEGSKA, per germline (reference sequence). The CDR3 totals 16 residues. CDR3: CSATPPPSGGTDAQYF. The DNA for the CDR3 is TGTAGTGCTACACCCCCGCCCAGCGGGGGCACAGATGCGCAGTATTTT.

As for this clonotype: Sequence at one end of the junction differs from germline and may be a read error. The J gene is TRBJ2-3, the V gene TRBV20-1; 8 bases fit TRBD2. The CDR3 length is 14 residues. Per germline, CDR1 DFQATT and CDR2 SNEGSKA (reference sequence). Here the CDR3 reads CSANTSGATNTQYF. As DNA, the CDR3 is TGCAGTGCAAATACTAGCGGCGCCACAAATACGCAGTATTTT.

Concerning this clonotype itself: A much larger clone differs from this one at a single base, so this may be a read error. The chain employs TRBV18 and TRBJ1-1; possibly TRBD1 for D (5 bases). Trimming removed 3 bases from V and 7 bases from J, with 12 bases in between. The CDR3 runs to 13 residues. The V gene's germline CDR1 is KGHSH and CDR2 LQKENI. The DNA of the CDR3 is TGTGCCAGCTCACCGGGGGGGGGAGGTGAAGCTTTCTTT. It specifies CASSPGGGGEAFF.

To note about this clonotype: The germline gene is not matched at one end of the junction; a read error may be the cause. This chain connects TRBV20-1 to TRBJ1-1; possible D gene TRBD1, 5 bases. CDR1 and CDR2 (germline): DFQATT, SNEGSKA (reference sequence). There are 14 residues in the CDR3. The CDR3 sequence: CSAQRGTGNTEVFF. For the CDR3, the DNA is TGCAGTGCGCAGAGAGGGACGGGGAACACTGAAGTTTTCTTT.

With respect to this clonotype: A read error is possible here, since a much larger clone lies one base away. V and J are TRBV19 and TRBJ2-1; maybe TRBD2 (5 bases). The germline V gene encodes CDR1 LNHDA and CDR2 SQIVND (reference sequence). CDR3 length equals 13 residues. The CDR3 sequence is CATSITGVNEQFF. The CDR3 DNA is TGTGCCACTAGTATAACCGGGGTGAATGAGCAGTTCTTC.

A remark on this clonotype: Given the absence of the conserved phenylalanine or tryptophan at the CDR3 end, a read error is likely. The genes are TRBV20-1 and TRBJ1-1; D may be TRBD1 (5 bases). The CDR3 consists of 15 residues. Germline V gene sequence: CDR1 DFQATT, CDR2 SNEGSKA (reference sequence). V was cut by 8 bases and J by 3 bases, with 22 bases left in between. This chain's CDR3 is CSTSLGGSLDTEAFC. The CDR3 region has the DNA TGCAGTACCTCCTTGGGGGGGTCTCTGGACACTGAAGCTTTCTGT.

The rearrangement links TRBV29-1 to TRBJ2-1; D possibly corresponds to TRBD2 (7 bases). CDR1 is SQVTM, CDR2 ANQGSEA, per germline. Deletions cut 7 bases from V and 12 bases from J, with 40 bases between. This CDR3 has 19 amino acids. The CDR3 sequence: CSGWGGRGSPPSRSNRQFF. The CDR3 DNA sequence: TGCAGCGGCTGGGGGGGGCGCGGGAGCCCGCCATCGAGGAGCAATAGGCAGTTCTTC.

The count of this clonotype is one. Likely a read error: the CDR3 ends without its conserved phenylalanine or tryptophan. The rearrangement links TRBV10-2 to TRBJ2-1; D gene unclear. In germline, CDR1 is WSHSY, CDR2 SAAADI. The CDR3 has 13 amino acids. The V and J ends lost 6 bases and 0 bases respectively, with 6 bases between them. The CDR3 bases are TGCGCCAGCAGACAGAGCTCCTACAATGAGCAGTTCTTA. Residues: CASRQSSYNEQFL.

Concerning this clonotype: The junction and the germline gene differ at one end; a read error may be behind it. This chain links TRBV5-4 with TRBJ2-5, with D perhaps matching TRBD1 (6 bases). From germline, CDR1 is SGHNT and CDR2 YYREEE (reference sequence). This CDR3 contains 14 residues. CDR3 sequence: CGSSRTGPAETQYF. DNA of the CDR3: TGTGGCAGCAGCCGTACAGGGCCGGCGGAGACCCAGTACTTC. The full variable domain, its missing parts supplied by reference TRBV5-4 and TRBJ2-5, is ETGVTQSPTHLIKTRGQQVTLRCSSQSGHNTVSWYQQALGQGPQFIFQYYREEENGRGNFPPRFSGLQFPNYSSELNVNALELDDSALYLCGSSRTGPAETQYFGPGTRLLVL.

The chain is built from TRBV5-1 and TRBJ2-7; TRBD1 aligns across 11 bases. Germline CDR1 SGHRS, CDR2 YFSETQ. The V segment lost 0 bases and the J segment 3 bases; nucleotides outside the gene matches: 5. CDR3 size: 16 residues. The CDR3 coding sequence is TGCGCCAGCAGCTTGGGGGGGACAGGGGGGTTCTACGAGCAGTACTTC. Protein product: CASSLGGTGGFYEQYF.

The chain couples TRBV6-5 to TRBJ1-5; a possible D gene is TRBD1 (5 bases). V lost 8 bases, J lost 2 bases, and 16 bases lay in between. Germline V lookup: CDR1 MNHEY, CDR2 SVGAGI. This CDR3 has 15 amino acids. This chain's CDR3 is CASGHGHGGNQPQHF. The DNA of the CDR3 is TGTGCCAGCGGTCACGGACACGGTGGCAATCAGCCCCAGCATTTT.

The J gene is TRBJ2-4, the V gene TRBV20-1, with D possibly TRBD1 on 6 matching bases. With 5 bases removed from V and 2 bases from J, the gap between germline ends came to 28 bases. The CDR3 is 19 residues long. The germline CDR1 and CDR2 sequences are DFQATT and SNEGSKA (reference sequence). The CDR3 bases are TGCAGTGCTGGCGGAGTGGTTAGCTTCCAAAGGGGGACCAAAAACATTCAGTACTTC. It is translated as CSAGGVVSFQRGTKNIQYF.

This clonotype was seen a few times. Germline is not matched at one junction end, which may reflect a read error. The CDR3 loop is CDSSLMEETQYF. DNA for the CDR3: TGTGACAGCAGCCTAATGGAAGAGACACAGTACTTC. The chain is built from TRBV11-1 and TRBJ2-5; D uncertain. Germline values: CDR1 SGHAT, CDR2 FQDESV (reference sequence). The CDR3 spans 12 residues.

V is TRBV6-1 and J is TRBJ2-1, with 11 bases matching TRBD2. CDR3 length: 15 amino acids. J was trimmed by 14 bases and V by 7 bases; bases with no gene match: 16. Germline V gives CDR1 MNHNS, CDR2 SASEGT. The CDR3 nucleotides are TGTGCCAGCACCTTATTACTAGCGGGAGACAATGATGAGTTCTTC. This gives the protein CASTLLLAGDNDEFF.